The clone carrying this T cell receptor (beta chain) was observed a handful of times. Its specificity is not known. This sample was taken from a study of vaccination and CD4 T cells after COVID-19. For the study at large: Sampling post-COVID took place a median approximately 100 days after diagnosis (range 35 to 161). Samples were taken after vaccination, a median of around 76 days after dose two, with a range of 14 to 241. Study-wide points: A comparatively limited set of convalescent patients was examined, with no early post-infection timepoints.

Treatment defined: approximately nine-day PBMC culture with coronavirus spike peptide pools or control peptides (ViraFEST assay). TCRs were sequenced by ViraFEST after antigen-specific T cells had been expanded with peptide pools. Trimming cost V 7 bases and J 1 base, with 7 bases left between them. Per the germline V gene, CDR1 is MNHNS and CDR2 is SASEGT. The CDR3 contains 12 residues. The Oncomine TCR Beta short-read assay was applied to DNA of cultured CD4+ T cells. Each CDR3 protein is one row after TCRdb ran MiXCR on the PCR reads. The data show approximately 8,800 distinct CDR3 sequences, with roughly three fifths seen just once and over 20% held by the top ten.

The sequence derives from a human donor who had recovered from COVID-19. V gene TRBV6-1 combines with J gene TRBJ1-1; D call uncertain. The sample comprised CD4+ T cells from blood, cultured in vitro. In nucleotides, the CDR3 is TGTGCCAGCATCCGCGGGAACACTGAAGCTTTCTTT. Its translation: CASIRGNTEAFF.